A single sample gave rise to the 12 T cell receptor beta chains below, sequenced in a study of blood T cell repertoires in COVID-19. Produced via immunoSEQ multiplex PCR; TCRdb's table is partial and in-frame only. The sample lists 220,000 or so clones, around 91% seen once, with around 16% in the top ten. Material for sequencing was PBMCs or T cells enriched from blood (not recorded which). Source of these receptors: a man aged 25-45 years who had been exposed to COVID-19.

The chain couples TRBV5-1 to TRBJ1-1; 9 bases agree with TRBD1. The CDR3 runs to 15 residues. CDR1 is SGHRS, CDR2 YFSETQ, per germline. The V and J ends lost 6 bases and 5 bases, in that order; junction bases with no gene match: 11. As DNA, the CDR3 is TGCGCCAGCACCCTGGACAGGGGTCTGGGTACTGAAGCTTTCTTT. Encoded protein: CASTLDRGLGTEAFF.

This clone has just a few counts. The rearrangement uses TRBV30 and TRBJ2-7; unclear D gene. V lost 0 bases to trimming and J lost 0 bases, with 9 bases between them. The CDR3 has 14 residues. CDR1 and CDR2 from the germline V gene are GTSNPN and SVGIG (reference sequence). The CDR3 bases are TGTGCCTGGAGTGTACAAGGCGGCTCCTACGAGCAGTACTTC. Translating it yields CAWSVQGGSYEQYF.

The rearrangement links TRBV7-2 to TRBJ1-1, with D possibly matching TRBD1 (6 bases). Per the germline V gene, CDR1 is SGHTA and CDR2 is FQGNSA. The CDR3 totals 16 residues. Trimming removed 2 bases from V and 0 bases from J, with 13 bases in between. DNA for the CDR3: TGTGCCAGCAGCTTAACTCCAGGGACACTGAACACTGAAGCTTTCTTT. Amino acid sequence: CASSLTPGTLNTEAFF.

The chain links TRBV3-1 (or the pseudogene TRBV3-2) to TRBJ2-3, with D maybe TRBD2 (5 bases). V lost 4 bases, J lost 3 bases, and 11 bases lay in between. The germline gives CDR1 LGHDT, CDR2 YNNKEL (reference sequence). The CDR3 totals 14 residues. CDR3 coding DNA: TGTGCCAGCAGCCCTGGAGGCGGGACAGATACGCAGTATTTT. It yields the protein CASSPGGGTDTQYF.

J is TRBJ1-4 and V is TRBV7-3; tentatively, D is TRBD1 (5 bases). This CDR3 is built from 14 residues. CDR1 is SGHTA, CDR2 FQGTGA, per germline. V lost 6 bases and J 0 bases, leaving 8 bases between the germline ends. This CDR3 is CASSQGSTNEKLFF. CDR3 nucleotide sequence: TGTGCCAGCAGTCAGGGCTCAACTAATGAAAAACTGTTTTTT.

The V and J genes are TRBV3-1 (or the pseudogene TRBV3-2) and TRBJ1-6; D unclear. Germline V gives CDR1 LGHDT, CDR2 YNNKEL (reference sequence). The germline V and J ends were trimmed by 1 base and 5 bases, with 6 bases remaining between them. The CDR3 consists of 14 residues. CDR3 in amino acids: CASSQGRDNSPLHF. The CDR3 DNA follows: TGTGCCAGCAGCCAAGGGCGGGATAATTCACCCCTCCACTTT.

The J gene is TRBJ1-5, the V gene TRBV5-1; TRBD1 is a possible D gene (5 bases). The germline gives CDR1 SGHRS, CDR2 YFSETQ. The ends were cut back, 0 bases at V and 0 bases at J, with 10 bases in the middle. CDR3 length equals 16 residues. Here the CDR3 DNA reads TGCGCCAGCAGCTTGGCGGGGGGAAATAGCAATCAGCCCCAGCATTTT. Its protein is CASSLAGGNSNQPQHF.

This clone came up a few times. The V and J genes are TRBV9 and TRBJ2-4; D might be TRBD1 (5 bases). CDR3 length: 14 residues. Trimming pared 0 bases from V and 4 bases from J, leaving 8 bases between. In germline, CDR1 is SGDLS, CDR2 YYNGEE. This CDR3 is CASSVGTSKNIQYF. DNA for the CDR3: TGTGCCAGCAGCGTAGGGACATCGAAAAACATTCAGTACTTC.

In this sample, this clone turned up once. The rearrangement links TRBV30 to TRBJ2-6; D uncertain. The CDR3 length is 11 residues. Germline V lookup: CDR1 GTSNPN, CDR2 SVGIG (reference sequence). The V end was cut by 7 bases, the J end by 2 bases, with 3 bases between. The CDR3 nucleotides are TGTGCCTCCACTGGGGCCAACGTCCTGACTTTC. Its translation is CASTGANVLTF. The full variable domain, rest sourced from reference TRBV30 and TRBJ2-6, is SQTIHQWPATLVQPVGSPLSLECTVEGTSNPNLYWYRQAAGRGLQLLFYSVGIGQISSEVPQNLSASRPQDRQFILSSKKLLLSDSGFYLCASTGANVLTFGAGSRLTVL.

This clone appeared a single time. The gene calls are TRBV11-2 and TRBJ1-2; D unclear. Per germline, CDR1 SGHAT and CDR2 FQNNGV. This CDR3 comprises 13 residues. V lost 0 bases to trimming and J lost 8 bases, with 10 bases between them. Here the CDR3 DNA reads TGTGCCAGCAGCTTAGATCTCGGGAGCGGCTACACCTTC. Its translation: CASSLDLGSGYTF. The variable domain in full, completed from reference TRBV11-2 and TRBJ1-2, reads EAGVAQSPRYKIIEKRQSVAFWCNPISGHATLYWYQQILGQGPKLLIQFQNNGVVDDSQLPKDRFSAERLKGVDSTLKIQPAKLEDSAVYLCASSLDLGSGYTFGSGTRLTVV.

This clone was seen just once. Here the CDR3 DNA reads TGTGCCAGCAGTTACTCGACTAGCGGGGCCAACGAGCAGTACTTC. Protein: CASSYSTSGANEQYF. The rearrangement joins TRBV6-5 to TRBJ2-7; 11 bases fit TRBD2. This CDR3 comprises 15 residues. V was pared by 0 bases and J by 5 bases, with 3 bases of the junction left unmatched. Germline values: CDR1 MNHEY, CDR2 SVGAGI.

The CDR3 loop reads CASSPGEGELFF. The CDR3 nucleotides read TGTGCCAGCAGCCCGGGGGAGGGGGAGCTGTTTTTT. The chain carries TRBV7-3 and TRBJ2-2, with D perhaps matching TRBD2 (6 bases). V dropped 5 bases and J dropped 8 bases, with 9 bases sitting between them. The CDR3 has 12 residues. The germline gives CDR1 SGHTA, CDR2 FQGTGA.